This is a list of T cell receptor beta chains from one sample in a study of blood T cell repertoires in COVID-19. TCRdb's table, derived via immunoSEQ multiplex PCR, lists solely in-frame clones and lacks some. This sample has some 200,000 clones, with 80% to 90% found just once. Sequencing input: peripheral blood. These receptors all stem from a man aged 18-30 years with active or convalescent COVID-19. Each CDR3 is given with its conserved first and last residue. Each record gives: J gene, D gene, V gene, CDR3 DNA, CDR3 protein. D genes are given only for firm matches.

>TRBJ1-1|NA|TRBV10-3
TGTGCCATCAGTGAGGGACTCCAGAACACTGAAGCTTTCTTT
CAISEGLQNTEAFF
>TRBJ2-1|TRBD1|TRBV24-1
TGTGCCACCAGTGACCTAGGGACAGGGTACAATGAGCAGTTCTTC
CATSDLGTGYNEQFF
>TRBJ2-7|NA|TRBV10-2
TGCGCCAGCAGCGCGACCTACGAGCAGTACTTC
CASSATYEQYF
>TRBJ1-2|NA|TRBV27
TGTGCCAGCAGTTTACGGGGAGGAGACTATGGCTACACCTTC
CASSLRGGDYGYTF
>TRBJ2-5|TRBD2|TRBV6-1
TGTGCCAGCAGTGAAAGCCCTAGCGGGAGGGCCCGAGAGACCCAGTACTTC
CASSESPSGRARETQYF
>TRBJ1-4|NA|TRBV7-9
TGTGCCAGCAGCTTATCGGGGTCTAATGAAAAACTGTTTTTT
CASSLSGSNEKLFF
>TRBJ2-7|TRBD1|TRBV11-2
TGTGCCAGCAGCATCGGGACAGGCGCCTACGAGCAGTACTTC
CASSIGTGAYEQYF
>TRBJ2-2|NA|TRBV12-3/TRBV12-4
TGTGCCAGCAGTTCCTATAACACCGGGGAGCTGTTTTTT
CASSSYNTGELFF
>TRBJ2-3|TRBD2|TRBV19
TGTGCCAGTAGTACCCCCGTAGCGGGTACGCAGTATTTT
CASSTPVAGTQYF
>TRBJ2-1|NA|TRBV10-1
TGCGCCAGCAGTGAGTCGAGGGATGAGCAGTTCTTC
CASSESRDEQFF
>TRBJ1-1|NA|TRBV7-3
TGTGCCAGCAGCCAAGAGGCCAGGAACACTGAAGCTTTCTTT
CASSQEARNTEAFF
>TRBJ2-1|TRBD2|TRBV27
TGTGCCAGCAGCCTAAGTACTAGCGGGAGCTACAATGAGCAGTTCTTC
CASSLSTSGSYNEQFF
>TRBJ1-1|NA|TRBV5-1
TGCGCCAGCAGCTTGTCAGGTGGTAACACTGAAGCTTTCTTT
CASSLSGGNTEAFF
>TRBJ2-5|NA|TRBV6-1
TGTGCCAGCAGTGAGAGGGGGAATGGAGAGACCCAGTACTTC
CASSERGNGETQYF
>TRBJ1-2|NA|TRBV7-9
TGTGCCAGCAGCCTAGACCTCCCGGGGGAGGTTGGCTACACCTTC
CASSLDLPGEVGYTF
>TRBJ2-7|TRBD2|TRBV6-5
TGTGCCAGCAGTTCCGTGACTAGCGGGTCCTACGAGCAGTACTTC
CASSSVTSGSYEQYF
>TRBJ1-2|NA|TRBV7-8
TGTGCCAGCAGCCCCGACGACAGAAACGACTATGGCTACACCTTC
CASSPDDRNDYGYTF
>TRBJ2-7|NA|TRBV6-6
TGTGCCAGCAGCCCATTCTTCTCGGACATGAACGAGCAGTACTTC
CASSPFFSDMNEQYF
>TRBJ1-3|NA|TRBV3-1/TRBV3-2
TGTGCCAGCAGCCCAATCTTGAGAGGCCTTACCACCGGAAACACCATATATTTT
CASSPILRGLTTGNTIYF
>TRBJ2-3|NA|TRBV7-2
TGTGCCAGCAGCGTAGGAGTATTAGATTCCGTCCTCCATACGCAGTATTTT
CASSVGVLDSVLHTQYF
>TRBJ1-5|TRBD1|TRBV2
TGTGCCAGCAGTGAGGGACAGTCAAATCAGCCCCAGCATTTT
CASSEGQSNQPQHF
>TRBJ1-5|NA|TRBV5-4
TGTGCCAGCAGCTTTGGCCAAAATCAGCCCCAGCATTTT
CASSFGQNQPQHF
>TRBJ2-7|TRBD1|TRBV11-3
TGTGCCAGCAGCTTACCTTGGCGGACAGGGGCCTACGAGCAGTACTTC
CASSLPWRTGAYEQYF
>TRBJ2-5|TRBD1|TRBV9
TGTGCCAGCAGCGGATTTGGACAGGGCTCAAAGACCCAGTACTTC
CASSGFGQGSKTQYF
>TRBJ2-2|TRBD2|TRBV6-5
TGTGCCAGCGGGGAGGGGAACACCGGGGAGCTGTTTTTT
CASGEGNTGELFF
>TRBJ1-5|TRBD1|TRBV28
TGTGCCAGCAGTTTAGACACCGGGACAGGGCGAGTTCAGCCCCAGCATTTT
CASSLDTGTGRVQPQHF